This T cell receptor (beta chain) is drawn from a study of response to subunit inactivated influenza vaccine. Study-level results: Authors proposed each seasonal influenza vaccination draws in few new T cells.

From the RT-PCR reads, TCRdb called clonotypes with MiXCR, one entry per CDR3 protein. The data show just over 300,000 distinct CDR3 sequences, with roughly 22% seen just once and 10% held by the top ten. To note about this clonotype: Its antigen remains unidentified.

CDR1 is SGHRS and CDR2 is YFSETQ in the germline V gene. Trimming at V came to 0 bases and at J to 11 bases, leaving 7 bases not matched to a gene. The CDR3 spans 14 residues. The chain recombines TRBV5-1 with TRBJ1-1, with 10 bases fitting TRBD1. Sequences were derived from PBMCs from blood, sampled approximately 20 months after vaccination. The TCR comes from a man aged 50 to 75 who received an inactivated influenza vaccine. The CDR3 bases are TGCGCCAGCAGCTTGGCCGGGACAGGGGCGACGGCTTTCTTT. Protein sequence: CASSLAGTGATAFF. Based on the CDR3 plus reference TRBV5-1 and TRBJ1-1, the full variable domain is KAGVTQTPRYLIKTRGQQVTLSCSPISGHRSVSWYQQTPGQGLQFLFEYFSETQRNKGNFPGRFSGRQFSNSRSEMNVSTLELGDSALYLCASSLAGTGATAFFGQGTRLTVV.